A selection of T cell receptor beta chains follows, all from one sample in a study of cytomegalovirus exposure and HLA in healthy donors. Only in-frame clones appear in the TCRdb table, and some are missing; sequencing was by immunoSEQ multiplex PCR. The sample contains roughly 170,000 clones, approximately 82% of which appear only once. Sequences were obtained from PBMCs. Source of these receptors: a girl aged 2 to 10 in good health and CMV-seropositive. CDR3s leave out the opening cysteine and the closing phenylalanine or tryptophan.

j_call v_call cdr3_length cdr3_aa
TRBJ2-7 TRBV5-6 11 ASSLHPAYEQY
TRBJ2-1 TRBV19 14 ASSIWASGYYNEQF
TRBJ2-2 TRBV19 13 ASFPRSGRHGELF
TRBJ2-2 TRBV5-6 11 ASSSSGVGELF
TRBJ2-4 TRBV15 14 ATGDPGMRFKNIQY
TRBJ2-7 TRBV5-1 14 ASSTGPTRGGYEQY
TRBJ2-7 TRBV28 10 ASSFSFYEQY
TRBJ2-1 TRBV6-1 11 ASMADSYNEQF
TRBJ1-3 TRBV15 13 ATTAETGSGNTIY
TRBJ2-3 TRBV6-5 13 ASLRVAGDTDTQY
TRBJ1-1 TRBV19 12 ASSIVRGQFEAF
TRBJ1-5 TRBV30 10 AWEQGNQPQH
TRBJ2-3 TRBV28 15 ASSSGLLEGSTDTQY
TRBJ1-1 TRBV29-1 12 SVGPDRGQTEAF
TRBJ2-3 TRBV19 15 ASSTSPRGTSTDTQY
TRBJ1-2 TRBV20-1 9 SARDKDSYT
TRBJ2-1 TRBV9 13 ASSEYSGAYNEQF
TRBJ2-3 TRBV14 13 ASSQLAGGMDTQY
TRBJ1-1 TRBV6-5 11 ASSQTGSTEAF
TRBJ2-1 TRBV5-1 14 ASSLVRGVNYNEQF
TRBJ1-2 TRBV19 14 ASSRSGDGFFYGYT
TRBJ2-7 TRBV6-5 12 ASSAETVSYEQY
TRBJ1-2 TRBV27 12 ASSLSHMNYGYT
TRBJ1-5 TRBV27 11 ASSLSSVQPQH
TRBJ1-2 TRBV6-1 12 ASQRDRGNYGYT
TRBJ2-7 TRBV5-1 10 ASSLVSGEQY
TRBJ1-2 TRBV5-1 10 ASSLDADGYT
TRBJ2-7 TRBV27 11 ASSSGESYEQY
TRBJ2-7 TRBV28 12 ASSFPGSLYEQY
TRBJ2-1 TRBV5-1 13 ASSLYRDRGDEQF
TRBJ2-7 TRBV12-5 13 ASGLGGTPLDEQY
TRBJ2-4 TRBV6-1 12 ATRDSLAKNIQY
TRBJ2-1 TRBV27 13 ASSPWEGLRNEQF
TRBJ1-2 TRBV19 11 ASSIGTDYGYT
TRBJ1-1 TRBV18 13 ASSPPRRENTEAF
TRBJ1-2 TRBV28 11 AIFDRGNYGYT
TRBJ2-3 TRBV11-2 12 ASSGKRSTDTQY
TRBJ2-1 TRBV2 12 ATLNPESYNEQF
TRBJ2-3 TRBV11-2 14 ASSPTGGGNTDTQY
TRBJ2-6 TRBV7-9 17 ASSGRGFIEGSGANVLT
TRBJ1-6 TRBV5-1 13 ASSLDDRRGSPLH
TRBJ1-6 TRBV5-6 12 ASSAGQNNSPLH
TRBJ2-1 TRBV5-1 13 ASSSEAQSYNEQF
TRBJ1-1 TRBV7-3 13 ASSSSSGVLTEAF
TRBJ2-3 TRBV13 13 ASSPRRIPTDTQY
TRBJ2-5 TRBV7-2 11 ASSLNRGETQY
TRBJ2-3 TRBV5-1 14 ASSTSRDGGPDTQY
TRBJ1-1 TRBV4-2 14 ASSHELQGGNTEAF
TRBJ1-1 TRBV5-1 16 ASSLYTTGTGIYTEAF
TRBJ1-2 TRBV5-1 15 ASSRYRGIMKSYGYT
TRBJ1-2 TRBV6-4 12 ASSQELESYGYT
TRBJ1-2 TRBV21-1 16 ASSKISVLRGGLYGYT
TRBJ2-7 TRBV6-1 10 ASSNRGYEQY
TRBJ1-5 TRBV28 13 ASSLTPDSNQPQH
TRBJ1-5 TRBV21-1 12 ASSKKGAFEPQH
TRBJ2-1 TRBV10-3 12 AITPSGRDNEQF
TRBJ2-1 TRBV10-1 12 ASSPRGGPHEQF
TRBJ2-7 TRBV25-1 12 ASSPLTGPWEQY
TRBJ2-7 TRBV5-1 11 ASSPDTTYEQY